Listed below are T cell receptor beta chains from one sample, sequenced in a study of CD8 T cell repertoires and HIV-1 epitope variants. Their specific antigens are unknown. The data were produced by immunoSEQ multiplex PCR, yet TCRdb's version contains in-frame clones alone and is incomplete. The sample contains a few thousand clones, less than 65% of which appear only once. Source material: cultured CD8+ T cells derived from PBMCs. The receptors were gathered from a male donor with HIV. Both conserved end residues are part of each CDR3. Each record gives: clone size, V gene, J gene, D gene, CDR3 protein, CDR3 DNA. D genes are given only for firm matches. The listing skips clone size in some rows; elsewhere it reads once, few, many or a size class.

few	TRBV7-2	TRBJ2-3	NA	CASSLDGAQTQYF	TGTGCCAGCAGCTTAGACGGGGCCCAGACGCAGTATTTT
NA	TRBV2	TRBJ1-5	NA	CASSDGQTNQPQHF	TGTGCCAGCAGCGACGGACAAACAAATCAGCCCCAGCATTTT
NA	TRBV5-1	TRBJ1-1	TRBD1	CASSSWTGDTEAFF	TGCGCCAGCAGCTCGTGGACAGGGGACACTGAAGCTTTCTTT
NA	TRBV6-5	TRBJ1-1	NA	CASRDPGGTEAFF	TGTGCCAGCAGGGATCCGGGGGGTACTGAAGCTTTCTTT